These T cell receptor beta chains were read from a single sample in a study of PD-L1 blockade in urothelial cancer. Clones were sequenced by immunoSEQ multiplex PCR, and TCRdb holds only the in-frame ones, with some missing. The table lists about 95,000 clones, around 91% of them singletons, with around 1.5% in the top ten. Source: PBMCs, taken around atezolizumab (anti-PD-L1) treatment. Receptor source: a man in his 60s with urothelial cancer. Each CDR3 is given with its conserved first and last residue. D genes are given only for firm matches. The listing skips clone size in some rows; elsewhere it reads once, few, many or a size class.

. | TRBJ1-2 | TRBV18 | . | TGTGCCAGCTCACCAATGGCAGACTATGGCTACACCTTC | CASSPMADYGYTF
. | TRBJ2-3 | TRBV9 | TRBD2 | TGTGCCAGCAGCGTAGGCACAAGCGGGAGAGGGACAGATACGCAGTATTTT | CASSVGTSGRGTDTQYF
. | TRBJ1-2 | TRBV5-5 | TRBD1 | TGTGCCAGCAGCTTGGGGACAGGGTCCTATGGCTACACCTTC | CASSLGTGSYGYTF
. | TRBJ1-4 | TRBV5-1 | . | TGCGCCAGCAGCTTATCGGTCAACGACCTAGTTAATGAAAAACTGTTTTTT | CASSLSVNDLVNEKLFF
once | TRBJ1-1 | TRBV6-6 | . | TGTGCCAGCAGTACCTCGGAGACTGAAGCTTTCTTT | CASSTSETEAFF
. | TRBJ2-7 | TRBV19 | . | TGTGCCAGTAGTATGGGGTCACCGCCAGGGATCTACGAGCAGTACTTC | CASSMGSPPGIYEQYF
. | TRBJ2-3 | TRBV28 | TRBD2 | TGTGCCAGCAGTACCCCTCTTTTTTTAGCGGGAGCGGATACGCAGTATTTT | CASSTPLFLAGADTQYF
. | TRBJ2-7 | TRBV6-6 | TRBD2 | TGTGCCAGCAGTCAGGGACTAGCGGGGGGAAGCTACGAGCAGTACTTC | CASSQGLAGGSYEQYF
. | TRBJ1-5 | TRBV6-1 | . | TGTGCCAGCAGTGAAAAGTTCCTAGCCAGCAATCAGCCCCAGCATTTT | CASSEKFLASNQPQHF
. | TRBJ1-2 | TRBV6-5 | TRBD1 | TGTGCCAGCAGTCAGACGACAGGGTTGACGGATGGCTACACCTTC | CASSQTTGLTDGYTF
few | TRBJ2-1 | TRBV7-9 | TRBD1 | TGTGCCAGCAGCGCCACAGGGGGAAATGAGCAGTTCTTC | CASSATGGNEQFF
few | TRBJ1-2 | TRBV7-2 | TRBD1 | TGTGCCAGCAGCTTAGAACGGGACAGGGCCTATGGCTACACCTTC | CASSLERDRAYGYTF
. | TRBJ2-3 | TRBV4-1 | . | TGCGCCAGCAGCCAATTACCCCAGCGGACCAGCACAGATACGCAGTATTTT | CASSQLPQRTSTDTQYF
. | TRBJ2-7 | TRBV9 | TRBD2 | TGTGCCAGCAGCCAGAGCGGGAGTGAATACTCCTACGAGCAGTACTTC | CASSQSGSEYSYEQYF
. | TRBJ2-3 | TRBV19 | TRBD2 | TGTGCCAGTATAGGGACTAGCGGGGCTAGCACAGATACGCAGTATTTT | CASIGTSGASTDTQYF
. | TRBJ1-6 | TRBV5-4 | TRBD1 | TGTGCCAGCAGCATAGGGACAGGGTCATATAATTCACCCCTCCACTTT | CASSIGTGSYNSPLHF
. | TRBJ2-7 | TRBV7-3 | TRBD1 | TGTGCCAGCAGCCCAACCGGGACAGGGAGTGACGAGCAGTACTTC | CASSPTGTGSDEQYF
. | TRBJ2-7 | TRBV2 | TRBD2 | TGTGCCAGCAGTGGGTTACGCGGGAGGGCCAACGAGCAGTACTTC | CASSGLRGRANEQYF
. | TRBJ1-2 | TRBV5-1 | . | TGCGCCAGCAGGTTAGGGGGAGAAGGGGACACCTTC | CASRLGGEGDTF
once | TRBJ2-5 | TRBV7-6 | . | TGTGCCAGCAGCTTAGTTCGGGAGACCCAGTACTTC | CASSLVRETQYF
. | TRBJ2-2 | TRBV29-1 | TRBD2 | TGCAGCGTTGGGGTTAGCGGGGGGGCATTCACCGGGGAGCTGTTTTTT | CSVGVSGGAFTGELFF
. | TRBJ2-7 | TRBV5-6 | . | TGTGCCAGCAGCTTGCCAGGGTCTTCCTACGAGCAGTACTTC | CASSLPGSSYEQYF
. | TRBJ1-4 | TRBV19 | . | TGTGCCAGTAACACACACGGGACACTTAATGAAAAACTGTTTTTT | CASNTHGTLNEKLFF
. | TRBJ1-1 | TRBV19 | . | TGTGCCAGTAGGGCGACAGGATTGAATACTGAAGCTTTCTTT | CASRATGLNTEAFF
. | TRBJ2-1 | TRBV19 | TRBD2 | TGTGCCAGTAGTACCCTCGACGGGAGGAGCTCCTACAATGAGCAGTTCTTC | CASSTLDGRSSYNEQFF
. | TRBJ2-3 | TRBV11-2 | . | TGTGCCAGCAGCTTAGAGGACTGGGTAAGTGGGACAGATACGCAGTATTTT | CASSLEDWVSGTDTQYF
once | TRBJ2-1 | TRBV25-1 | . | TGTGCCAGCAGTGAGAGGACAGAGCAGTTCTTC | CASSERTEQFF
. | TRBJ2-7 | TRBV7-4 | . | TGTGCCAGCAGCCCAAACGGGGTAGTCTCCTACGAGCAGTACTTC | CASSPNGVVSYEQYF
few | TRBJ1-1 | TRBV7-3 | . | TGTGCCAGCAGCTTAGGGGGACTGGTGAACACTGAAGCTTTCTTT | CASSLGGLVNTEAFF
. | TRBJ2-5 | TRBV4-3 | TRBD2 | TGCGCCAGCAGCCAAGAGTCAGGGACTACCCAAGAGACCCAGTACTTC | CASSQESGTTQETQYF
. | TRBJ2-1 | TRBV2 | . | TGTGCCAGCAACAGGGAAAATGAGCAGTTCTTC | CASNRENEQFF